This T cell receptor beta chain was captured by sequencing in a study of control samples from healthy donors and cancer patients. The CDR3 covers 15 residues. CDR1 is SGHNT, CDR2 YYREEE, per germline (reference sequence). Trimming pared 4 bases from V and 7 bases from J, leaving 20 bases between. Generated by immunoSEQ multiplex PCR, the TCRdb table keeps only in-frame clones and is missing some. The sample lists under 200,000 clones, about 94% occurring once. Remarks on this clone: In the same sample, other DNA sequences code for this CDR3.

The sequencing sample was made of blood. V and J are TRBV5-4 and TRBJ1-2; maybe TRBD1 (6 bases). The receptor comes from a woman in her thirties or forties in good health. The DNA of the CDR3 is TGTGCCAGCAGCGGACCGCCAGGGGATAGCTGTGGCTACACCTTC. This gives the protein CASSGPPGDSCGYTF.